This T cell receptor beta chain emerged from a study of blood T cells in healthy people across ages. As for the study in general: About one barcoded beta molecule per two T cells came from capture by template switching. General study points: The study found more naive CD4+ cells and higher diversity in long-lived than aged donors.

Samples each had at least 5 micrograms of total RNA extracted. There are a few counts of this clonotype. Its antigen remains unidentified. Combining a sample-barcoded 5' primer with a J-beta primer mix, a second PCR ran for roughly 6 to 11 cycles. The template-switch adaptor was a 5' adaptor with 12 random nucleotides. It tagged each cDNA molecule. TCRdb itself ran the 5' RACE reads through MiXCR, one entry per CDR3 protein. This table has about 690,000 distinct CDR3 sequences, less than 45% appearing once. Germline V gene sequence: CDR1 SGHVS, CDR2 FNYEAQ. Between the trimmed V and J ends, which lost 5 bases and 0 bases, there was a span of 20 bases. This CDR3 region has 17 residues.

Sequences were obtained from blood. The receptor was isolated from an elderly man in good health. The chain links TRBV7-6 to TRBJ2-7, with unresolved D. In nucleotides, the CDR3 is TGTGCCAGCAGCCTTGCCCCCTCCCCGACATACTCCTACGAGCAGTACTTC. Its translation: CASSLAPSPTYSYEQYF.